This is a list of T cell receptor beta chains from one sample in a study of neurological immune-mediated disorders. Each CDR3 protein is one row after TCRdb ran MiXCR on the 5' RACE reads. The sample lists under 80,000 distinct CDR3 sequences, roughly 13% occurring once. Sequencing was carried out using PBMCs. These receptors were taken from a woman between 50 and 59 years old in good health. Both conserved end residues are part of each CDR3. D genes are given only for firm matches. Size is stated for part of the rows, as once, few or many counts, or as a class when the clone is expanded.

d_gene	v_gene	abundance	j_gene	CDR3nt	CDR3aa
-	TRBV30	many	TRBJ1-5	TGTGCCTGGAGAGGCCGGATCAATCAGCCCCAGCATTTT	CAWRGRINQPQHF
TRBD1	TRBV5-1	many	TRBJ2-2	TGCGCCAGCAGCTTCGGACAGGGCGACACCGGGGAGCTGTTTTTT	CASSFGQGDTGELFF
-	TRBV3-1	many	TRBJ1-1	TGTGCCAGCAGCCAGTTAGATACAGGGCGGGCTTTCTTT	CASSQLDTGRAFF
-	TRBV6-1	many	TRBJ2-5	TGTGCCAGCAGTGAAGAAAACTTCCAAGAGACCCAGTACTTC	CASSEENFQETQYF
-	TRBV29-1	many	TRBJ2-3	TGCAGCGGCGAGACTTGGGGAATTAGCACAGATACGCAGTATTTT	CSGETWGISTDTQYF
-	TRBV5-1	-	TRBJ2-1	TGCGCCAGCAGCTTGGCCTGGTCCGCCGGCTCCTACAATGAGCAGTTCTTC	CASSLAWSAGSYNEQFF
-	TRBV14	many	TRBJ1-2	TGTGCCAGCAGCCGACGGAGAGGGACGGCCTCTGACTATGGCTACACCTTC	CASSRRRGTASDYGYTF
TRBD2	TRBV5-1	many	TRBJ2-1	TGCGCCAGCAGCTTGGTACTAGCGGGAGCTACTTACAATGAGCAGTTCTTC	CASSLVLAGATYNEQFF
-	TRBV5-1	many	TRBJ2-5	TGCGCCAGCAGCTTAGCCGGACCGCAAGAGACCCAGTACTTC	CASSLAGPQETQYF
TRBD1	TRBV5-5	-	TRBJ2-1	TGTGCCGGCAGCTTGGGGGGACAGGGGGCTCCAACCTACAATGAGCAGTTCTTC	CAGSLGGQGAPTYNEQFF
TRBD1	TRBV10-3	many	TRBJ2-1	TGTGCCATCAGTGAGCCTAAAGACAGGGGCGGGAATGAGCAGTTCTTC	CAISEPKDRGGNEQFF
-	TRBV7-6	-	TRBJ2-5	TGTGCCAGCAACTTATTTGAAGAGACCCGGTACTTC	CASNLFEETRYF
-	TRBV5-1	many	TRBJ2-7	TGCGCCAGCAGCGCCGGAGCGACAGGCGGCGAGCAGTACTTC	CASSAGATGGEQYF
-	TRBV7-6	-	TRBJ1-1	TGTGCCAGCAGCTTAGTGGCAGAACTGAACACTGAAGCTTTCTTT	CASSLVAELNTEAFF
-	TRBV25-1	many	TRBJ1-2	TGTGCCAGCAGTGACCATACCCGGTCGGGAAATGGCTACACCTTC	CASSDHTRSGNGYTF
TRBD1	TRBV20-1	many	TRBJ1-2	TGCAGTGCTAGGACAGGGGATCGCGGGGGCTACACCTTC	CSARTGDRGGYTF
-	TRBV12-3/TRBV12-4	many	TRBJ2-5	TGTGCCAGCAGTTTAGCGCGGAGTATCGGGACCCAGTACTTC	CASSLARSIGTQYF
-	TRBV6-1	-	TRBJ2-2	TGTGCCAGCAGTAGACAGGTTTCAAAAAACACCGGGGAGCTGTTTTTT	CASSRQVSKNTGELFF
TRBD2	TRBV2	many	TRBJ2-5	TGTGCCAGCAGAAGCGGGACTAGTGGGGACCAAGAGACCCAGTACTTC	CASRSGTSGDQETQYF
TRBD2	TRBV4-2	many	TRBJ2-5	TGTGCCAGCAGCTCCGCGGGGGGCCAAGAGACCCAGTACTTC	CASSSAGGQETQYF
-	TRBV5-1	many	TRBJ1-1	TGCGCCAGCAGCTTGATGCAGGGGAGGAACACTGAAGCTTTCTTT	CASSLMQGRNTEAFF
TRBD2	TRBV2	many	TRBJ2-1	TGTGCCAGCAACCTACTAGCGGGGGGGCCGAATGAGCAGTTCTTC	CASNLLAGGPNEQFF
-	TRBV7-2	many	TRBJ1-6	TGTGCCAGCAGCTTATCTTGGGGACGGGATTCACCCCTCCACTTT	CASSLSWGRDSPLHF
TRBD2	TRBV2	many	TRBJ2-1	TGTGCCAGCAAGTTCGACCGGGGACTAGCGGGAACAGTTGGGGGGAACAATGAGCAGTTCTTC	CASKFDRGLAGTVGGNNEQFF
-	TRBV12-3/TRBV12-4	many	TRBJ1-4	TGTGCCAGCAGTTTTACGGGTACTAATGAAAAACTGTTTTTT	CASSFTGTNEKLFF
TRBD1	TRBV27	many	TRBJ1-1	TGTGCCAGCAGCCCCGGGACAGGGGACCCGAGGACTGAAGCTTTCTTT	CASSPGTGDPRTEAFF
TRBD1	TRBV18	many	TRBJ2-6	TGTGCCAGCTCCCGATTCTTGGGACAGGAGACCTCTGGGGCCAACGTCCTGACTTTC	CASSRFLGQETSGANVLTF
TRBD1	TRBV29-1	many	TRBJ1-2	TGCAGCGTGAGAAGGACAGGGGCGCGGGGCTACACCTTC	CSVRRTGARGYTF
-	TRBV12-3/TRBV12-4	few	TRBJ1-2	TGTGCCAGCAGTTTTATAAACCGGGGCTACACCTTC	CASSFINRGYTF
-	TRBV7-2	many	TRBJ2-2	TGTGCCAGCAGCCCCTCCGCCAGGCACACGAACACCGGGGAGCTGTTTTTT	CASSPSARHTNTGELFF
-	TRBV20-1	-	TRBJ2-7	TGCAGTGCCAAGGGCAGAGCTAGCGAGCAGTACTTC	CSAKGRASEQYF
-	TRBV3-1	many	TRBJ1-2	TGTGCCAGCAGCCTGGGGATTCCGAGTGGCTACACCTTC	CASSLGIPSGYTF
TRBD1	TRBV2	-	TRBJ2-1	TGTGCCAGCACCCTGGACAGGTCCTACAATGAGCAGTTCTTC	CASTLDRSYNEQFF
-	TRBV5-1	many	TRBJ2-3	TGCGCCAGCAGCCGTGGGGAAGGAGGGGGCCAAACAGATACGCAGTATTTT	CASSRGEGGGQTDTQYF
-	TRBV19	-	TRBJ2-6	TGTGCCAGTAGGGGGATTTCTGGGGCCAACGTCCTGACTTTC	CASRGISGANVLTF
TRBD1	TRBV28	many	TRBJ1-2	TGTGCCAGCATTAACGATCAGGGACAGGGCCCTCTCTACTATGGCTACACCTTC	CASINDQGQGPLYYGYTF
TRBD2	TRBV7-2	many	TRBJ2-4	TGTGCCAGCACCCCGGGGGGGGCCAAAAACATTCAGTACTTC	CASTPGGAKNIQYF
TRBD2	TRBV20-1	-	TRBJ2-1	TGCAGTGCTAGAGCCCCTTGGACTAGCCTATTACTCAATGTGCAGTTCTTC	CSARAPWTSLLLNVQFF
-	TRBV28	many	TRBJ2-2	TGTGCCAGCAGTCCCCGGGTGAGGGCGAACACCGGGGAGCTGTTTTTT	CASSPRVRANTGELFF
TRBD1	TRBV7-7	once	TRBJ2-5	TGTGCTAGCAGCTTAGGGGGACAGGGGTTCCTTGAGACCCAGTACTTC	CASSLGGQGFLETQYF
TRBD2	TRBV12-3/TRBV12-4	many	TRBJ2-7	TGTGCCAGCAGTTCCCCTAGCGGGGGGGCCTACGAGCAGTACTTC	CASSSPSGGAYEQYF
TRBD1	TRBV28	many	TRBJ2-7	TGTGCCACCAGGGACAGACTCTACGAGCAGTACTTC	CATRDRLYEQYF
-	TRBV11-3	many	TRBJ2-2	TGTGCCAGCAGCGGTGGGGGAGTTTATACCGGGGAGCTGTTTTTT	CASSGGGVYTGELFF
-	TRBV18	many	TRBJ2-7	TGTGCCAGCTCACCCACGACGAACTCCTACGAGCAGTACTTC	CASSPTTNSYEQYF
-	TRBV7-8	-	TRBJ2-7	TGTGCCAGCAGCCTGCGGGCAGGGGTCTACGAGCAGTACTTC	CASSLRAGVYEQYF
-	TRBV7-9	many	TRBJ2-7	TGTGCCAGCAGCTCCACAGGGTATGAGCAGTACTTC	CASSSTGYEQYF
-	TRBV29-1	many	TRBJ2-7	TGCAGCGTTTTTAGTTACGGCCGGGGAGGCGAGCAGTACTTC	CSVFSYGRGGEQYF
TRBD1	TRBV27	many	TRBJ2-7	TGTGCCAGCAGTTTCAGCCTAGACAGGGTCGTCTCCTACGAGCAGTACTTC	CASSFSLDRVVSYEQYF
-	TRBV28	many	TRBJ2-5	TGTGCCAGCATGGGGAGCGGACGCCAAGAGACCCAGTACTTC	CASMGSGRQETQYF
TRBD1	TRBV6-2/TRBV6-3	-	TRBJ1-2	TGTACCAGCAGTTGGCCGGGACAGGGGTCTTTTGGCTACACCTTC	CTSSWPGQGSFGYTF
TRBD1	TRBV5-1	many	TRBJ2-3	TGCGCCAGCAGCTTCAACAGGGGGCGAGGAGATACGCAGTATTTT	CASSFNRGRGDTQYF